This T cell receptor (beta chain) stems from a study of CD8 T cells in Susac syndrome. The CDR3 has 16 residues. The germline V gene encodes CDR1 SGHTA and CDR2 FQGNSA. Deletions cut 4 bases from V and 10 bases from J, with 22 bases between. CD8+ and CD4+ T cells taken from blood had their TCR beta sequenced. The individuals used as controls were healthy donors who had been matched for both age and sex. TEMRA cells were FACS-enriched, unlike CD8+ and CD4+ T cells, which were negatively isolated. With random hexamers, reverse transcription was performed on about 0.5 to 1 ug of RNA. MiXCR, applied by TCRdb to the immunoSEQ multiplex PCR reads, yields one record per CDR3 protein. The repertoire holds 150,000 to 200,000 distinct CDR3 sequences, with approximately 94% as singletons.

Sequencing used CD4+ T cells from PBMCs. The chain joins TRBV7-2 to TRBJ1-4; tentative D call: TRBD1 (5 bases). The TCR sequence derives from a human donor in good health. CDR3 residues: CASSSVGDRWKGKLFF. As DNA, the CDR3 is TGTGCCAGCAGCTCCGTCGGGGACCGATGGAAGGGAAAACTGTTTTTT.